This T cell receptor beta chain was found in a study of regulatory T cells in long-lasting Graves disease. Both iRepertoire HTBI primers and Arm-PCR of CDR3 regions were used to build the TCR beta libraries. Each CDR3 protein is one row after TCRdb ran MiXCR on the multiplex PCR reads. The sample consists of around 250,000 distinct CDR3 sequences, around 20% of them appearing once. The CDR3 sequence is 13 residues long. Trimming at V came to 6 bases and at J to 4 bases, leaving 3 bases not matched to a gene. The time point here: newly diagnosed GD, antithyroid drugs for less than 3 months. PBMC-extracted RNA yielded the TCR library.

This specimen was peripheral blood mononuclear cells (PBMCs), taken at new diagnosis, from a patient treated with antithyroid drugs. The V and J genes are TRBV12-3 or TRBV12-4 and TRBJ1-3; 7 bases match TRBD1. The receptor was isolated from a female donor with Graves disease. CDR3 DNA: TGTGCCAGCAGCACAGGGGTAGGAAACACCATATATTTT. Translation: CASSTGVGNTIYF.